The clone carrying this T cell receptor beta chain was observed a few times. The CDR3 spans 13 residues. CDR1 and CDR2 (germline): DFQATT, SNEGSKA (reference sequence). Trimming removed 4 bases from V and 2 bases from J, with 10 bases in between. Tregs were sorted as CD4+CD25+CD127-/low cells. TCRdb re-analysed the 5' RACE reads in MiXCR, keeping a single row per CDR3 protein. The sample holds approximately 50,000 distinct CDR3 sequences; about 26% are singletons and the top ten take approximately 2.2%. V usage is TRBV20-1 and J usage is TRBJ2-3; D is ambiguous. The sample was tumor-infiltrating Tregs sorted from the breast tumor. The source is a female donor with breast cancer. The CDR3 region is CSAIGWDTDTQYF. The CDR3 DNA follows: TGCAGTGCTATAGGTTGGGACACAGATACGCAGTATTTT.